Presented here are 14 T cell receptor beta chains from one specimen sequenced in a study of vaccination and CD4 T cells after COVID-19. Treatment given: approximately 9-day PBMC culture with coronavirus spike peptide pools or control peptides (ViraFEST assay). Researchers used the Oncomine TCR Beta short-read assay to sequence DNA from cultured CD4+ T cells. Each CDR3 protein gets one entry after TCRdb re-called the PCR reads with MiXCR. The sample includes approximately 10,000 distinct CDR3 sequences, 40% to 60% of them seen just once. These TCRs are of unknown antigen specificity. Sequenced material: CD4+ T cells from blood, cultured in vitro. The receptors stem from a human donor who had recovered from COVID-19.

The chain has TRBV5-6 and TRBJ1-6, with 11 nucleotides matching TRBD1. The CDR3 contains 14 residues. Germline loops: CDR1 SGHDT, CDR2 YYEEEE. V shed 4 bases and J 7 bases; nucleotides not matched to a gene: 1. CDR3 sequence (DNA): TGTGCCAGCAGCCGGGACAGGGGGAATTCACCCCTCCACTTT. Translating it yields CASSRDRGNSPLHF.

The V call is TRBV1, the J call TRBJ2-5; the table's D call, TRBD2, was not checked against the DNA. TRBV1 counts as a pseudogene. This CDR3 contains 17 residues. The CDR3 reads CTSSPSASGGPVETQYF. The CDR3 DNA follows: TGCACCAGCAGCCCATCGGCTAGCGGGGGGCCCGTGGAGACCCAGTACTTC.

The chain couples TRBV11-3 to TRBJ2-2; 7 nucleotides match TRBD2. The germline V gene has CDR1 SGHNT and CDR2 YENEEA. Trimming cost V 0 bases and J 0 bases; bases outside gene matches: 4. The CDR3 spans 17 residues. The CDR3 here is CASSLDRAGSNTGELFF. In DNA, the CDR3 is TGTGCCAGCAGCTTAGATCGAGCGGGGTCGAACACCGGGGAGCTGTTTTTT.

This clonotype was seen a few times. The chain recombines TRBV19 with TRBJ1-1; D ambiguous. The CDR3 runs 19 residues. The germline V and J ends were trimmed by 9 bases and 2 bases, with 31 bases remaining between them. Germline CDR1 reads LNHDA; CDR2 reads SQIVND (reference sequence). Here the CDR3 reads CASSLFGRSYGSLNTEAFF. The CDR3 region has the DNA TGTGCCAGCAGTCTCTTCGGTCGCAGTTATGGCTCATTAAACACTGAAGCTTTCTTT. The full variable domain, its missing parts supplied by reference TRBV19 and TRBJ1-1, is DGGITQSPKYLFRKEGQNVTLSCEQNLNHDAMYWYRQDPGQGLRLIYYSQIVNDFQKGDIAEGYSVSREKKESFPLTVTSAQKNPTAFYLCASSLFGRSYGSLNTEAFFGQGTRLTVV.

The J gene is TRBJ2-7, the V gene TRBV27; a possible D gene is TRBD2 (6 bases). CDR1 and CDR2 from the germline V gene are MNHEY and SMNVEV (reference sequence). Trimming took 2 bases from V and 3 from J, leaving 17 bases between them. The CDR3 contains 16 residues. The CDR3 DNA is TGTGCCAGCAGTTTAGGGACTGGGGCAGGAGGCTACGAGCAGTACTTC. It encodes CASSLGTGAGGYEQYF.

The chain is built from TRBV6-5 and TRBJ2-6; unclear D gene. Deletions cut 4 bases from V and 2 bases from J, with 9 bases between. In germline, CDR1 is MNHEY, CDR2 SVGAGI. CDR3 length: 15 residues. The CDR3 loop is CASSSEAPGANVLTF. CDR3 nucleotides: TGTGCCAGCAGTTCAGAGGCACCTGGGGCCAACGTCCTGACTTTC.

V usage is TRBV23-1 and J usage is TRBJ1-2; 9 bases match TRBD1. TRBV23-1 is given ORF status, its function remaining uncertain. Germline trimming cut 0 bases from V and 3 bases from J; bases unmatched to any gene: 2. The CDR3 length is 15 residues. The CDR3 loop is CASSQSTGGDYGYTF. For the CDR3, the DNA is TGCGCCAGCAGTCAATCGACAGGGGGAGACTATGGCTACACCTTC.

This clonotype was detected only a few times. The CDR3 loop is CASSYSRGFNYGYTF. In DNA, the CDR3 is TGTGCCAGCAGTTACTCTAGGGGTTTCAACTATGGCTACACCTTC. The chain has TRBV6-5 and TRBJ1-2, with a tentative D call TRBD1 (5 bases). CDR3 size: 15 residues. Trimming pared 0 bases from V and 2 bases from J, leaving 10 bases between. Germline-derived CDR1 and CDR2 are MNHEY and SVGAGI.

This chain links TRBV30 with TRBJ1-2; 7 bases agree with TRBD1. The CDR3 is 13 residues long. Germline V lookup: CDR1 GTSNPN, CDR2 SVGIG (reference sequence). V lost 2 bases and J lost 2; bases outside the gene matches: 2. CDR3: CAWSLDRNYGYTF. The CDR3 DNA sequence: TGTGCCTGGAGTTTGGACAGGAACTATGGCTACACCTTC.

This clonotype has more than one count but fewer than ten. This chain links TRBV19 with TRBJ2-7; the D is unclear. Germline V gene data show CDR1 as LNHDA and CDR2 as SQIVND (reference sequence). Trimming took off 3 bases at V and 4 bases at J, with 10 bases between the two ends. The CDR3 totals 13 residues. CDR3 nucleotides: TGTGCCAGTAGTATCCAGCTCTTTTACGAGCAGTACTTC. It is translated as CASSIQLFYEQYF.

This chain connects TRBV4-1 to TRBJ1-5, with TRBD1 matching 9 bases. V shed 5 bases and J 3 bases; nucleotides not matched to a gene: 8. Germline-derived CDR1 and CDR2 are MGHRA and YSYEKL. The CDR3 consists of 16 residues. This CDR3 is CASSWGQGAYNQPQHF. The CDR3 bases are TGCGCCAGCAGCTGGGGACAGGGAGCCTACAATCAGCCCCAGCATTTT.

V gene TRBV5-1 combines with J gene TRBJ1-1; 9 bases map to TRBD1. Losses at the gene ends were 4 bases for V and 6 bases for J; bases not matched to a gene: 7. The germline CDR1 and CDR2 sequences are SGHRS and YFSETQ. The CDR3 is 14 amino acids. CDR3 sequence (DNA): TGCGCCAGCAGCGGACAGGGGCACAACTCTGAAGCTTTCTTT. Translating it yields CASSGQGHNSEAFF.

J is TRBJ1-5 and V is TRBV6-1; 8 bases agree with TRBD1. CDR3 length: 16 residues. The germline CDR1 and CDR2 sequences are MNHNS and SASEGT. The ends lost 2 bases at V and 4 bases at J; junction bases unmatched: 7. CDR3 DNA: TGTGCCAGCAGTGAAAGTTCGCAGGGGGCAAATCAGCCCCAGCATTTT. Protein sequence: CASSESSQGANQPQHF.

The chain couples TRBV6-5 to TRBJ1-4; 7 nucleotides line up with TRBD1. Losses at the gene ends were 2 bases for V and 8 bases for J; bases not matched to a gene: 8. Per the germline V gene, CDR1 is MNHEY and CDR2 is SVGAGI. This CDR3 has 15 amino acids. The CDR3 loop reads CASSYRNRGGEKLFF. CDR3 nucleotide sequence: TGTGCCAGCAGTTACCGCAACAGGGGAGGGGAAAAACTGTTTTTT.